What follows describes a single T cell receptor (beta chain). No antigen is known for it. This CDR3 region has 12 residues. Reverse transcribing all isolated RNA meant expressed TCRB transcripts were sequenced. Data came from immunoSEQ multiplex PCR; TCRdb stores just in-frame clones and leaves some out. The data show roughly 240,000 clones, with 55% to 70% seen just once and approximately 0.05% held by the top ten. These data belong to a study of beta chain features in type 1 diabetes. Study outcomes and limitations: Shortening of TCRB CDR3s, moderate but significant, appeared in all four CD4+ subsets of Type 1 diabetes patients.

The source is a man aged 30 to 39 in good health. The chain combines TRBV21-1 with TRBJ2-7; the table's D gene call, TRBD1, was not cross checked with the DNA. TRBV21-1 has pseudogene status. Sequencing used naive CD4+ T cells from blood. The CDR3 DNA reads TGTGCCAGCACCCCGGGACAGGAAGAGCAGTACTTC. Amino acid sequence: CASTPGQEEQYF.